This T cell receptor beta chain was recovered during a study of T-cell reconstitution after alpha-beta-depleted transplantation in children. This clonotype was recorded a few times. Preparation of the TCRbeta library was carried out with unique molecular identifiers. TCRdb re-analysed the PCR reads in MiXCR, keeping a single row per CDR3 protein. The data hold about 460,000 distinct CDR3 sequences, with under 15% observed a single time. The germline V and J ends were trimmed by 8 bases and 3 bases, with 11 bases remaining between them. The CDR3 sequence is 12 residues long. In germline, CDR1 is MNHEY, CDR2 SVGEGT.

The TCR originated in a human donor who donated a stem cell graft to a child with combined immunodeficiency. Sample: PBMCs from the stem cell graft donor, taken from the stem cell graft. The chain joins TRBV6-2 or TRBV6-3 to TRBJ2-7, with D tentatively TRBD2 (7 bases). CDR3 nucleotide sequence: TGTGCCAGCCGAGGGGGGGACTACGAGCAGTACTTC. Residues: CASRGGDYEQYF.